A selection of T cell receptor beta chains follows, all from one sample in a study of T-cell memory formation after mild COVID-19. TCRdb reanalysed the 5' RACE reads using MiXCR and keeps one entry per CDR3 protein. This table holds some 150,000 distinct CDR3 sequences, 15% to 20% found once. Material for sequencing was PBMCs or a T cell subset sorted from them (not recorded which). The source is an adult woman who had mild COVID-19 (a few samples of this study predate the infection). Cell type and time point are not known. Each CDR3 is given with its conserved first and last residue. The D gene is left open where the match is weak. Size is stated for part of the rows, as once, few or many counts, or as a class when the clone is expanded.

v_call	clone_size	j_call	d_call	cdr3_aa	cdr3_nt
TRBV7-9	NA	TRBJ1-2	NA	CASSSRLMTGRTGLNYGYTF	TGTGCCAGCAGCTCCAGGCTAATGACAGGTCGTACGGGGCTCAACTATGGCTACACCTTC
TRBV3-1	few	TRBJ2-1	TRBD1	CASSDVIGDRAYNEQFF	TGTGCCAGCAGCGATGTTATAGGGGACAGGGCCTACAATGAGCAGTTCTTC
TRBV12-3/TRBV12-4	NA	TRBJ1-2	NA	CASSLKGSLYGYTF	TGTGCCAGCAGTTTAAAGGGTAGCCTCTATGGCTACACCTTC
TRBV6-1	few	TRBJ1-1	NA	CASSEDRGKAFF	TGTGCCAGCAGTGAAGATAGAGGGAAGGCTTTCTTT
TRBV20-1	NA	TRBJ2-1	NA	CSAYPSGRSYNEQFF	TGCAGTGCCTACCCCAGCGGGCGCTCCTACAATGAGCAGTTCTTC
TRBV5-1	NA	TRBJ1-4	NA	CASSPRPGLRDEKLFF	TGCGCCAGCAGCCCGAGACCGGGACTCAGGGATGAAAAACTGTTTTTT
TRBV9	NA	TRBJ2-3	TRBD2	CASSVLARGSSTDTQYF	TGTGCCAGCAGCGTATTGGCGCGGGGGTCTAGCACAGATACGCAGTATTTT
TRBV9	NA	TRBJ1-3	TRBD1	CASSVAPSTGHSGNTIYF	TGTGCCAGCAGCGTAGCACCTTCGACAGGGCACTCTGGAAACACCATATATTTT
TRBV7-2	few	TRBJ1-4	NA	CASSLAGEANEKLFF	TGTGCCAGCAGTCTAGCAGGGGAGGCTAATGAAAAACTGTTTTTT
TRBV5-5	many	TRBJ2-7	TRBD2	CASSLASGDYEQYF	TGTGCCAGCAGTCTGGCTAGCGGGGACTACGAGCAGTACTTC
TRBV6-5	few	TRBJ2-1	NA	CASSRDNSYNEQFF	TGTGCCAGCTCCCGGGACAACAGTTACAATGAGCAGTTCTTC
TRBV9	many	TRBJ2-5	TRBD1	CASSVGTVQETQYF	TGTGCCAGCAGCGTTGGGACAGTCCAAGAGACCCAGTACTTC
TRBV9	NA	TRBJ2-5	NA	CASSAQTGDTGETQYF	TGTGCCAGCAGCGCCCAGACAGGAGATACTGGTGAGACCCAGTACTTC
TRBV6-2/TRBV6-3	few	TRBJ2-2	TRBD1	CASRQGANTGELFF	TGTGCCAGCAGACAGGGGGCGAACACCGGGGAGCTGTTTTTT
TRBV4-2	NA	TRBJ2-7	TRBD2	CASSQDSAGGVYEQYF	TGTGCCAGCAGCCAAGATTCGGCGGGAGGGGTCTACGAGCAGTACTTC
TRBV4-1	NA	TRBJ1-1	NA	CASSRGPGDTEAFF	TGCGCCAGCAGCAGAGGACCCGGGGACACTGAAGCTTTCTTT
TRBV9	NA	TRBJ1-6	NA	CASSPRVGNSPLHF	TGTGCCAGCAGCCCCCGGGTGGGCAATTCACCCCTCCACTTT
TRBV7-2	few	TRBJ1-5	NA	CASSRGQSGVQPQHF	TGTGCCAGCAGCAGAGGACAGTCGGGAGTTCAGCCCCAGCATTTT
TRBV29-1	few	TRBJ2-1	TRBD2	CSGQRGSYNEQFF	TGCAGCGGGCAGCGGGGCTCCTACAATGAGCAGTTCTTC
TRBV27	NA	TRBJ1-2	TRBD1	CASSLRPPGQGRRYTF	TGTGCCAGCAGTTTACGCCCCCCGGGACAGGGAAGGCGCTACACCTTC
TRBV25-1	few	TRBJ1-1	NA	CASTTRGGSTEAFF	TGTGCCAGCACCACCCGGGGGGGGAGCACTGAAGCTTTCTTT
TRBV12-3/TRBV12-4	few	TRBJ1-5	TRBD1	CASRRSGQPNQPQHF	TGTGCCAGCAGGCGCTCGGGACAGCCCAATCAGCCCCAGCATTTT
TRBV9	NA	TRBJ1-1	NA	CASSVDQRETEAFF	TGTGCCAGCAGCGTAGACCAGAGAGAGACTGAAGCTTTCTTT
TRBV7-2	few	TRBJ2-1	NA	CASNLNLANNEQFF	TGTGCCAGCAATCTCAACCTAGCGAACAATGAGCAGTTCTTC
TRBV19	few	TRBJ1-1	NA	CASTAALGSNTEAFF	TGTGCCAGTACCGCTGCTCTGGGCTCGAACACTGAAGCTTTCTTT
TRBV9	NA	TRBJ1-2	NA	CASSDGRSYGYTF	TGTGCCAGCAGCGATGGGCGGAGCTATGGCTACACCTTC
TRBV7-8	NA	TRBJ2-1	TRBD2	CASSFGRLAGADEQFF	TGTGCCAGCAGCTTTGGGCGGCTAGCGGGGGCCGATGAGCAGTTCTTC
TRBV6-5	NA	TRBJ2-2	NA	CASSYTGPSTGELFF	TGTGCCAGCAGTTACACAGGGCCTAGCACCGGGGAGCTGTTTTTT
TRBV9	NA	TRBJ1-1	NA	CASSVAIGASEAFF	TGTGCCAGCAGCGTAGCTATAGGGGCCTCTGAAGCTTTCTTT
TRBV20-1	NA	TRBJ1-4	NA	CSALSTTTNEKLFF	TGCAGTGCCTTATCGACAACAACTAATGAAAAACTGTTTTTT
TRBV12-3/TRBV12-4	few	TRBJ1-2	NA	CASNRVSYGYTF	TGTGCCAGTAACAGGGTTAGCTATGGCTACACCTTC
TRBV20-1	many	TRBJ1-1	NA	CSARDRVRYTEAFF	TGCAGTGCTAGAGATCGAGTACGGTACACTGAAGCTTTCTTT
TRBV5-1	NA	TRBJ1-1	NA	CASSEFDSTEAFF	TGCGCCAGCAGCGAGTTCGACAGTACTGAAGCTTTCTTT
TRBV5-4	NA	TRBJ1-1	NA	CASSLQVGTEAFF	TGTGCCAGCAGCTTACAGGTCGGCACTGAAGCTTTCTTT
TRBV6-2/TRBV6-3	NA	TRBJ1-1	NA	CASSYSQPDTEAFF	TGTGCCAGCAGTTACAGTCAGCCCGACACTGAAGCTTTCTTT
TRBV12-3/TRBV12-4	few	TRBJ2-3	NA	CASSRQDKSTDTQYF	TGTGCCAGCAGTCGACAGGATAAAAGCACAGATACGCAGTATTTT
TRBV24-1	few	TRBJ2-4	TRBD2	CATSDLGTSRQYF	TGTGCCACCAGTGACCTCGGGACTAGCAGGCAGTACTTC
TRBV3-1	NA	TRBJ1-2	NA	CASSPDKYGYTF	TGTGCCAGCAGCCCGGACAAGTATGGCTACACCTTC
TRBV5-1	few	TRBJ2-1	NA	CASSLVGQWSSYNEQFF	TGCGCCAGCAGCTTGGTTGGACAGTGGAGCTCCTACAATGAGCAGTTCTTC
TRBV25-1	NA	TRBJ2-7	NA	CASRGDTDYEQYF	TGTGCCAGCAGGGGGGATACCGACTACGAGCAGTACTTC
TRBV20-1	many	TRBJ1-4	NA	CSATLGWGREKLFF	TGCAGTGCCACGCTAGGCTGGGGTCGAGAAAAACTGTTTTTT
TRBV5-1	NA	TRBJ1-4	NA	CASSLVASGSEKLFF	TGCGCCAGCAGCTTGGTAGCGAGCGGGTCTGAAAAACTGTTTTTT
TRBV12-3/TRBV12-4	few	TRBJ2-3	NA	CASSLWGATDTQYF	TGTGCCAGCAGTTTATGGGGGGCTACAGATACGCAGTATTTT
TRBV5-5	few	TRBJ2-4	NA	CASSLLPGLAKNIQYF	TGTGCCAGCAGCTTGCTTCCAGGGCTAGCCAAAAACATTCAGTACTTC
TRBV30	few	TRBJ2-3	NA	CAWNRARGTQYF	TGTGCCTGGAACAGGGCCCGGGGGACGCAGTATTTT
TRBV5-1	few	TRBJ2-1	TRBD1	CASSLIQGRDEQFF	TGCGCCAGCAGCTTGATACAGGGGAGAGATGAGCAGTTCTTC
TRBV23-1	many	TRBJ2-5	TRBD1	CASRPGQKETQYF	TGCGCCAGCAGACCGGGACAGAAAGAGACCCAGTACTTC
TRBV21-1	NA	TRBJ2-7	NA	CATTLNWESIYEQYF	TGTGCCACTACTCTAAATTGGGAATCGATATACGAGCAGTACTTC
TRBV4-3	once	TRBJ1-4	TRBD1	CASSQDRATGYEKLFF	TGCGCCAGCAGCCAAGATCGAGCGACAGGGTATGAAAAACTGTTTTTT
TRBV5-1	few	TRBJ1-6	NA	CASSRDNSPLHF	TGCGCCAGCAGCCGGGACAATTCACCCCTCCACTTT
TRBV7-3	few	TRBJ2-1	NA	CASSLNLGGEQFF	TGTGCCAGCAGCTTAAACCTAGGCGGCGAGCAGTTCTTC
TRBV15	few	TRBJ2-6	NA	CATSRSGLIAGANVLTF	TGTGCCACCAGCAGATCCGGATTAATAGCTGGGGCCAACGTCCTGACTTTC